The clone carrying this T cell receptor beta chain came up a few times. In germline, CDR1 is SGHNT, CDR2 YENEEA. V lost 2 bases to trimming and J lost 3 bases, with 16 bases between them. CDR3 length: 16 residues. Method: immunoSEQ multiplex PCR; TCRdb's copy keeps in-frame clones and lacks some. The data show approximately 260,000 clones, around 89% seen once. These data originate in a study of blood T cell repertoires in COVID-19. Study-level background: Samples of COVID-19 (acute and convalescent) were obtained from the United States, Italy and Spain.

The TCR originated in a woman aged 35 to 49 with acute COVID-19. The V call is TRBV11-3, the J call TRBJ1-2, with D perhaps matching TRBD1 (5 bases). The sequenced material came from PBMCs or T cells enriched from blood (not recorded which). CDR3 sequence: CASSLMAGTGHYGYTF. In nucleotides, the CDR3 is TGTGCCAGCAGCTTAATGGCCGGCACAGGACACTATGGCTACACCTTC.